This is a list of T cell receptor beta chains from one sample in a study of blood T cell repertoires in COVID-19. TCRdb's table, derived via immunoSEQ multiplex PCR, lists solely in-frame clones and lacks some. The data hold 150,000 or so clones, with about 88% observed a single time. The specimen was PBMCs or T cells enriched from blood (not recorded which). The receptors originated from a woman between 45 and 60 years old who had recovered from COVID-19. The CDR3 runs from the conserved cysteine through the conserved F or W. The D gene is left open where the match is weak. Part of the rows lack a size; the others show once, few, many or a class for expanded clones.

size: .; V: TRBV15; J: TRBJ1-5; D: .; length: 14; DNA: TGTGCCACCAGCAGTCAGTATAGCAATCAGCCCCAGCATTTT; CDR3: CATSSQYSNQPQHF
size: .; V: TRBV28; J: TRBJ1-5; D: .; length: 14; DNA: TGTGCCAGCAGGGGAGGGGGGTTCTATCAGCCCCAGCATTTT; CDR3: CASRGGGFYQPQHF
size: .; V: TRBV29-1; J: TRBJ1-2; D: .; length: 14; DNA: TGCAGCGTCGCCCGAAGGACAGAGGCCTATGGCTACACCTTC; CDR3: CSVARRTEAYGYTF
size: .; V: TRBV4-3; J: TRBJ1-2; D: .; length: 14; DNA: TGCGCCAGCAGCCAAGACGGTCTCTTCTATGGCTACACCTTC; CDR3: CASSQDGLFYGYTF
size: once; V: TRBV7-2; J: TRBJ1-2; D: .; length: 14; DNA: TGTGCCAGCAGCTTACTGGGAGCTAACTATGGCTACACCTTC; CDR3: CASSLLGANYGYTF
size: once; V: TRBV2; J: TRBJ2-7; D: .; length: 11; DNA: TGTGCCAGCAGTACCTACTACGAGCAGTACTTC; CDR3: CASSTYYEQYF
size: .; V: TRBV6-5; J: TRBJ2-5; D: TRBD1; length: 15; DNA: TGTGCCAGCCAAGTGTACAGGGGGTACCAAGAGACCCAGTACTTC; CDR3: CASQVYRGYQETQYF
size: .; V: TRBV5-1; J: TRBJ2-4; D: .; length: 14; DNA: TGCGCCAGCAGCTTGGATCAAGCCAAAAACATTCAGTACTTC; CDR3: CASSLDQAKNIQYF
size: .; V: TRBV3-1/TRBV3-2; J: TRBJ1-5; D: TRBD1; length: 13; DNA: TGTGCCAGCAGCCAAGACGGGACAGGCCCCCAGCATTTT; CDR3: CASSQDGTGPQHF
size: .; V: TRBV7-9; J: TRBJ1-2; D: TRBD1; length: 13; DNA: TGTGCCAGCAGCCTACAGGGGGATGGTGGCTACACCTTC; CDR3: CASSLQGDGGYTF
size: once; V: TRBV7-6; J: TRBJ2-5; D: TRBD1; length: 15; DNA: TGTGCCAGCAGCCTAAGGGGGCAGGGGTGGGAGACCCAGTACTTC; CDR3: CASSLRGQGWETQYF
size: .; V: TRBV5-1; J: TRBJ2-1; D: TRBD2; length: 15; DNA: TGCGCCAGCAGCTGGACTAGCGGGAGTAGAAATGAGCAGTTCTTC; CDR3: CASSWTSGSRNEQFF
size: .; V: TRBV9; J: TRBJ1-2; D: TRBD1; length: 15; DNA: TGTGCCAGCAGCCGTGGGACAGGGACTAACTATGGCTACACCTTC; CDR3: CASSRGTGTNYGYTF
size: .; V: TRBV28; J: TRBJ1-2; D: TRBD1; length: 13; DNA: TGTGCCAGCAGCCAGGGGGGTCGTTATGGCTACACCTTC; CDR3: CASSQGGRYGYTF
size: .; V: TRBV7-6; J: TRBJ2-1; D: TRBD1; length: 15; DNA: TGTGCCAGCAGCGTGGTACAGGGGGTGAGGAATGAGCAGTTCTTC; CDR3: CASSVVQGVRNEQFF
size: .; V: TRBV13; J: TRBJ2-2; D: TRBD2; length: 13; DNA: TGTGCCAGCAGCCGCGGGGGCACCGGGGAGCTGTTTTTT; CDR3: CASSRGGTGELFF
size: .; V: TRBV2; J: TRBJ1-5; D: TRBD1; length: 15; DNA: TGTGCCAGCGCTTGGACAGGCTATAGCAATCAGCCCCAGCATTTT; CDR3: CASAWTGYSNQPQHF
size: .; V: TRBV5-1; J: TRBJ2-2; D: TRBD1; length: 15; DNA: TGCGCCAGCAGCTTTCCGGGACAGCGCGGCTGGGAGCTGTTTTTT; CDR3: CASSFPGQRGWELFF
size: .; V: TRBV7-8; J: TRBJ2-6; D: .; length: 14; DNA: TGTGCCAGCAGCTCCTTTTCTGGGGCCAACGTCCTGACTTTC; CDR3: CASSSFSGANVLTF
size: few; V: TRBV19; J: TRBJ1-5; D: .; length: 17; DNA: TGTGCCAGTAGTATAGATCGGGGAGGGTACGATATTCAGCCCCAGCATTTT; CDR3: CASSIDRGGYDIQPQHF
size: once; V: TRBV18; J: TRBJ1-5; D: .; length: 15; DNA: TGTGCCAGCTCACCGGGCAGTGATAGCAATCAGCCCCAGCATTTT; CDR3: CASSPGSDSNQPQHF
size: .; V: TRBV6-5; J: TRBJ2-7; D: TRBD1; length: 12; DNA: TGTGCCAGCAGGGACAGGGCCTACGAGCAGTACTTC; CDR3: CASRDRAYEQYF
size: .; V: TRBV19; J: TRBJ2-6; D: .; length: 18; DNA: TGTGCCAGTAGTCCAGGACAGCACTACAGCTCTGGGGCCAACGTCCTGACTTTC; CDR3: CASSPGQHYSSGANVLTF
size: .; V: TRBV6-2/TRBV6-3; J: TRBJ1-5; D: .; length: 15; DNA: TGTGCCAGCAGTTCGGACTTAAGCTACTATCAGCCCCAGCATTTT; CDR3: CASSSDLSYYQPQHF
size: few; V: TRBV11-3; J: TRBJ1-1; D: .; length: 15; DNA: TGTGCCAGCAGCCCCCAGGGTCTACCAGAAACTGAAGCTTTCTTT; CDR3: CASSPQGLPETEAFF
size: .; V: TRBV6-6; J: TRBJ1-2; D: TRBD1; length: 14; DNA: TGTGCCAGCAGTTGGCCGGGACAGAGCTATGGCTACACCTTC; CDR3: CASSWPGQSYGYTF
size: .; V: TRBV28; J: TRBJ2-1; D: TRBD2; length: 14; DNA: TGTGCCAGCAGTATTCCTAGCGGCTACAATGAGCAGTTCTTC; CDR3: CASSIPSGYNEQFF
size: .; V: TRBV21-1; J: TRBJ1-3; D: .; length: 19; DNA: TGTGCCAGCAGCAAAGTCAGGCTCAGCCGTCCCTCTAAGGTTGACACCATATATTTT; CDR3: CASSKVRLSRPSKVDTIYF
size: .; V: TRBV4-1; J: TRBJ1-1; D: .; length: 13; DNA: TGCGCCAGCGGCAAAGGGGGGGACACTGAAGCTTTCTTT; CDR3: CASGKGGDTEAFF
size: .; V: TRBV5-4; J: TRBJ1-3; D: TRBD1; length: 14; DNA: TGTGCCAGCAGCTTCGGGACAGTCGGAAACACCATATATTTT; CDR3: CASSFGTVGNTIYF
size: .; V: TRBV7-2; J: TRBJ1-5; D: .; length: 16; DNA: TGTGCCAGCAGCCTACAGGGAAGTGGAGGCAATCAGCCCCAGCATTTT; CDR3: CASSLQGSGGNQPQHF
size: .; V: TRBV19; J: TRBJ2-3; D: TRBD1; length: 17; DNA: TGTGCCAGTAGTACCCTGGGACAGGCCAGGATCACAGATACGCAGTATTTT; CDR3: CASSTLGQARITDTQYF
size: .; V: TRBV24-1; J: TRBJ1-1; D: TRBD1; length: 15; DNA: TGTGCCACCAGTGACACCGGGACAGCGAACACTGAAGCTTTCTTT; CDR3: CATSDTGTANTEAFF
size: .; V: TRBV4-3; J: TRBJ1-1; D: .; length: 13; DNA: TGCGCCAGCAGCCAAGATCTGGGCTCTGAAGCTTTCTTT; CDR3: CASSQDLGSEAFF
size: once; V: TRBV3-1/TRBV3-2; J: TRBJ1-2; D: TRBD1; length: 13; DNA: TGTGCCAGCAGCCCTCGACAGGGCCATGGCTACACCTTC; CDR3: CASSPRQGHGYTF
size: .; V: TRBV7-7; J: TRBJ2-3; D: TRBD1; length: 18; DNA: TGTGCTAGCAGCTTAGCCGCTCCGGGACAGGGGGCAGGTCATACGCAGTATTTT; CDR3: CASSLAAPGQGAGHTQYF
size: .; V: TRBV24-1; J: TRBJ2-5; D: TRBD1; length: 14; DNA: TGTGCCACCAGTGTTTCGGACAGGGCTGAGACCCAGTACTTC; CDR3: CATSVSDRAETQYF
size: few; V: TRBV6-5; J: TRBJ1-1; D: TRBD1; length: 15; DNA: TGTGCCAGCAGTTACGACAGGGGCCGAAACACTGAAGCTTTCTTT; CDR3: CASSYDRGRNTEAFF
size: few; V: TRBV5-4; J: TRBJ2-5; D: TRBD2; length: 16; DNA: TGTGCCAGCAGCTCTTATCCCAGACTAGCGGGAGGGAGGGACTACTTC; CDR3: CASSSYPRLAGGRDYF
size: .; V: TRBV12-5; J: TRBJ2-5; D: TRBD1; length: 13; DNA: TGTGAGCGCCGGGACAGGGCCTTGAAGACCCAGTACTTC; CDR3: CERRDRALKTQYF
size: .; V: TRBV19; J: TRBJ2-7; D: .; length: 14; DNA: TGTGCCAGTAGTACCCGGGACATTCCCTACGAGCAGTACTTC; CDR3: CASSTRDIPYEQYF
size: .; V: TRBV27; J: TRBJ2-7; D: .; length: 15; DNA: TGTGCCAGCAGTTCACCCTCTCAGGGCTCCTACGAGCAGTACTTC; CDR3: CASSSPSQGSYEQYF
size: .; V: TRBV19; J: TRBJ2-6; D: TRBD1; length: 20; DNA: TGTGCCAGTAGTTTTAGGACAGGGGGCATAGGGCTGGCTGGGGCCAACGTCCTGACTTTC; CDR3: CASSFRTGGIGLAGANVLTF
size: .; V: TRBV7-6; J: TRBJ2-2; D: TRBD2; length: 18; DNA: TGTGCCAGCAGCTTAGTTGCTGGCGGGAGGGAAAACACCGGGGAGCTGTTTTTT; CDR3: CASSLVAGGRENTGELFF
size: .; V: TRBV13; J: TRBJ2-5; D: TRBD2; length: 17; DNA: TGTGCCAGCAGCCGCAGACTAGCGGGTAAAATACAAGAGACCCAGTACTTC; CDR3: CASSRRLAGKIQETQYF
size: .; V: TRBV5-4; J: TRBJ2-1; D: TRBD2; length: 14; DNA: TGTGCCAGCAGCTTGGATCGGCGGGAGTATGAGCAGTTCTTC; CDR3: CASSLDRREYEQFF